This entry is about one T cell receptor (beta chain). Its target is not known. The identical CDR3 is also encoded by other nucleotide sequences in the sample. The data originate from a study of graft-versus-host responses after intestinal transplantation. At the level of the study: Each recipient received a multivisceral, liver-intestinal, or isolated intestinal graft. Induction with anti-thymocyte globulin, then tacrolimus and steroids for around three years, was given to all recipients.

V trimming: 2 bases; J trimming: 4 bases; junction bases outside the gene matches: 5. CDR3 length: 16 residues. Per germline, CDR1 MNHNY and CDR2 SVGAGI (reference sequence). Clones were sequenced by immunoSEQ multiplex PCR, and TCRdb holds only the in-frame ones, with some missing. The sample holds some 25,000 clones, 90% to 95% seen once. The study, taken as a whole, reports: Early declines in HvG clones that occurred post-transplant were associated with peak circulating GvH clone levels. Marrow from the recipient contained GvH clones, some of which had appeared first in ileum or blood.

The rearrangement joins TRBV6-6 to TRBJ2-1; TRBD2 aligns across 10 bases. This TCR came from a human patient who received an intestinal transplant, so some T cells may come from the graft donor. The input for sequencing was PBMCs, taken roughly 30 days after intestinal transplant. The DNA of the CDR3 is TGTGCCAGCAGTTACGAGCTAGCGGGGGTATACAATGAGCAGTTCTTC. Translating gives CASSYELAGVYNEQFF.